This is a list of T cell receptor beta chains from one sample in a study of naive and memory T cell subsets. TCRdb reprocessed the UMI-ligation and nested PCR reads via MiXCR and lists one record per CDR3 protein. Counted here are about 150,000 distinct CDR3 sequences, over 20% occurring once; the ten biggest clones make up 0.09% to 0.13%. Material for sequencing was naive CD4+ T cells from blood. Every receptor here comes from a human donor in good health. The CDR3 runs from the conserved cysteine through the conserved F or W. D genes are given only for firm matches.

J	V	D	CDR3
TRBJ2-2	TRBV7-2	-	CASSLRLGNTGELFF
TRBJ2-1	TRBV12-3/TRBV12-4	-	CASSPTGGNYNEQFF
TRBJ2-7	TRBV6-6	TRBD1	CASSYDRVTGEQYF
TRBJ2-4	TRBV4-1	-	CASSQDKDWAKNIQYF
TRBJ2-5	TRBV11-2	-	CASSLTSGIQETQYF
TRBJ1-4	TRBV10-3	-	CAISVNTDEKLFF
TRBJ2-2	TRBV29-1	TRBD1	CSVRQGGDTGELFF
TRBJ2-1	TRBV15	TRBD2	CATSRGERLAIDEQFF
TRBJ1-2	TRBV29-1	-	CSGGNDYGYTF
TRBJ2-1	TRBV6-2/TRBV6-3	-	CASSYSGGHEQFF
TRBJ2-3	TRBV28	-	CASSLSPGVGTDTQYF
TRBJ2-7	TRBV7-9	-	CASSRAVGEQYF
TRBJ2-1	TRBV7-3	TRBD1	CASSSRDRAYNEQFF
TRBJ1-5	TRBV6-5	-	CASSYNGRGMPQHF
TRBJ1-4	TRBV6-5	-	CASSYSYGRGWEKLFF
TRBJ2-5	TRBV29-1	TRBD2	CSVGLAGGQETQYF
TRBJ2-4	TRBV29-1	-	CSFHKDSPKNIQYF
TRBJ1-5	TRBV6-5	TRBD1	CASSPDRVGNQPQHF
TRBJ2-1	TRBV12-3/TRBV12-4	TRBD2	CASSPPAGAYNEQFF
TRBJ1-1	TRBV10-1	-	CASSETGRTEAFF
TRBJ1-3	TRBV6-6	-	CASSYSTSHRSSGNTIYF
TRBJ2-3	TRBV12-3/TRBV12-4	-	CASSFGQGPDTQYF
TRBJ1-1	TRBV12-3/TRBV12-4	TRBD1	CASSSRQGSNTEAFF
TRBJ2-5	TRBV5-1	-	CASSFMETQYF
TRBJ2-4	TRBV12-3/TRBV12-4	-	CASSLLRSARPAKNIQYF
TRBJ2-1	TRBV6-2/TRBV6-3	TRBD2	CASSYRRRGTSGRQTYYKEQFF
TRBJ2-5	TRBV29-1	TRBD2	CSGGGETQYF
TRBJ2-7	TRBV20-1	-	CSVRGGDVIEQYF
TRBJ1-2	TRBV7-2	-	CASSFDSANYGYTF
TRBJ1-5	TRBV3-1	TRBD1	CASSNYPGQGAGQPQHF
TRBJ2-1	TRBV18	TRBD2	CASSPGTRDYNEQFF
TRBJ2-6	TRBV28	-	CASSLRQRAGANVLTF
TRBJ2-5	TRBV14	-	CASSQGIQETQYF
TRBJ2-7	TRBV29-1	-	CSVLDRLTYEQYF
TRBJ2-5	TRBV30	-	CAWSVSPPPQETQYF
TRBJ1-1	TRBV6-2/TRBV6-3	-	CASSYRTEAFF
TRBJ2-1	TRBV7-2	-	CASSLPWGTPHNEQFF
TRBJ1-3	TRBV7-9	-	CASSFLHTWTEISGNTIYF
TRBJ2-4	TRBV30	-	CAWSVDRITGSIAKNIQYF
TRBJ2-5	TRBV18	-	CASSPLSVRETQYF
TRBJ2-7	TRBV20-1	TRBD2	CSGTSGSSYEQYF
TRBJ1-5	TRBV28	-	CAISTGPAGVNAQPQHF
TRBJ1-5	TRBV24-1	TRBD1	CATSEDTGGFNQPQHF
TRBJ2-3	TRBV7-2	TRBD2	CASSGGVRDTQYF
TRBJ2-1	TRBV6-6	TRBD2	CATTGTSRYNEQFF
TRBJ2-1	TRBV2	TRBD1	CARGQGSYNEQFF
TRBJ2-2	TRBV11-3	-	CASSRVSTGELFF
TRBJ2-3	TRBV6-5	-	CASRTPSTQYF
TRBJ2-7	TRBV7-8	-	CASSLGDNYEQYF
TRBJ1-4	TRBV20-1	-	CSASRSRGTNEKLFF
TRBJ2-5	TRBV5-5	-	CASSFRAETQYF
TRBJ1-5	TRBV12-3/TRBV12-4	-	CASSARDPPKGNQPQHF
TRBJ2-5	TRBV2	-	CASRAEETQYF
TRBJ2-1	TRBV7-9	-	CASSLALTESDEQFF
TRBJ2-2	TRBV29-1	-	CSVSWVGNGELFF
TRBJ2-1	TRBV6-2/TRBV6-3	-	CASTLGGAGRDNEQFF
TRBJ2-3	TRBV5-1	TRBD2	CASSQTSGSTDTQYF
TRBJ1-2	TRBV28	TRBD1	CASKAGGGGGYTF
TRBJ1-1	TRBV28	-	CASSPGTAHTEAFF
TRBJ2-3	TRBV7-2	TRBD2	CASSLEASGTLTDTQYF